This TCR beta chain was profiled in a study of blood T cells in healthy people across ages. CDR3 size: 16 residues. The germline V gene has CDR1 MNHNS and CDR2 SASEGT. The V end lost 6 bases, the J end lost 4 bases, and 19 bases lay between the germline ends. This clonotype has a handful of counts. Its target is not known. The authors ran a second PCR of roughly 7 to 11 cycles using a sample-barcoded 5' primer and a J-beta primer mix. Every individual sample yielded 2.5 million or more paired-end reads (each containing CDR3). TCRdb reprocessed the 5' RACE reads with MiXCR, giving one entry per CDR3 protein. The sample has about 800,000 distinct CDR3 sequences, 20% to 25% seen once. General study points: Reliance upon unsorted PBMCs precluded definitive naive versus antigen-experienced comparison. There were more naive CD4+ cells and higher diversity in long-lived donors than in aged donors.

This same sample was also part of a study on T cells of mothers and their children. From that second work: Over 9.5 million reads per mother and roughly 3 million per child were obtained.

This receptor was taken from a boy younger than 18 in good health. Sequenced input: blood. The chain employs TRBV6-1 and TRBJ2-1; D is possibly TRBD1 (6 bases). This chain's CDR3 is CASSFKQGPPYNEQFF. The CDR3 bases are TGTGCCAGCAGCTTTAAACAGGGCCCCCCATACAATGAGCAGTTCTTC.